Presented here are 27 T cell receptor beta chains from one specimen sequenced in a study of shared clonotypes between healthy human individuals. TCRdb's copy holds only in-frame clones and misses some; the assay was immunoSEQ multiplex PCR. The sample lists some 1.1 million clones, 60% to 80% occurring once. The source material was memory CD4+ T cells from PBMCs. The sample's subset: CD45RA-negative fraction. These receptors originate from a man aged 18 to 29 in good health. Some clones in this sample may be carry-over from other donors' samples.

This clone was seen more than once but under ten times. Other DNA sequences of this sample code for an identical CDR3. The chain employs TRBV5-1 and TRBJ2-1; no clear D. From germline, CDR1 is SGHRS and CDR2 YFSETQ. The CDR3 totals 14 residues. The germline V and J ends were trimmed by 0 bases and 1 base, with 5 bases remaining between them. The CDR3 nucleotides are TGCGCCAGCAGCTTGGATGGGTCCTACAATGAGCAGTTCTTC. The encoded protein is CASSLDGSYNEQFF.

The V and J genes are TRBV27 and TRBJ1-2, with D perhaps matching TRBD1 (6 bases). Trimming shortened V by 4 bases and J by 0 bases, and 12 bases separated the two germline ends. Germline-derived CDR1 and CDR2 are MNHEY and SMNVEV (reference sequence). CDR3 length: 15 amino acids. CDR3 DNA: TGTGCCAGCAGTTCGGGGGGCGCTGCTAACTATGGCTACACCTTC. Translated: CASSSGGAANYGYTF.

The V call is TRBV10-3, the J call TRBJ2-2, with TRBD2 as a possible D gene (6 bases). The V gene's germline CDR1 is ENHRY and CDR2 SYGVKD. The CDR3 is 15 amino acids. The V end lost 8 bases, the J end lost 1 base, and 14 bases lay between the germline ends. The CDR3 is CAIRSGTGNTGELFF. The CDR3 nucleotides are TGTGCCATCCGGTCCGGGACTGGGAACACCGGGGAGCTGTTTTTT.

The rearrangement joins TRBV28 to TRBJ1-5; D call uncertain. The CDR3 length is 14 residues. The germline V and J ends were trimmed by 7 bases and 0 bases, with 10 bases remaining between them. From germline, CDR1 is MDHEN and CDR2 SYDVKM. The DNA for the CDR3 is TGTGCCAGCACCTCCCCAGGTAGCAATCAGCCCCAGCATTTT. It encodes CASTSPGSNQPQHF.

This clone has a single count. Other DNA sequences in this specimen translate into the identical CDR3. This chain links TRBV19 with TRBJ1-1, with a weak D call TRBD1 (5 bases). The length of the CDR3 is 14 residues. With 3 bases removed from V and 2 bases from J, the gap between germline ends came to 10 bases. Per the germline V gene, CDR1 is LNHDA and CDR2 is SQIVND (reference sequence). This CDR3 reads CASSIGGDNTEAFF. CDR3 nucleotide sequence: TGTGCCAGTAGTATCGGGGGGGACAACACTGAAGCTTTCTTT. The full variable domain, rest sourced from reference TRBV19 and TRBJ1-1, is DGGITQSPKYLFRKEGQNVTLSCEQNLNHDAMYWYRQDPGQGLRLIYYSQIVNDFQKGDIAEGYSVSREKKESFPLTVTSAQKNPTAFYLCASSIGGDNTEAFFGQGTRLTVV.

Written as DNA, the CDR3 is TGTGCCAGTAGTCCGGACAGGGTAGGACGTGGCTACACCTTC. It yields the protein CASSPDRVGRGYTF. J is TRBJ1-2 and V is TRBV19, with TRBD1 matching 8 bases. After removal of 5 bases from V and 7 bases from J, the junction contained 9 bases not matched to a gene. Looked up from germline, CDR1 is LNHDA and CDR2 is SQIVND (reference sequence). The CDR3 covers 14 residues.

This clone was recorded a few times. The chain couples TRBV28 to TRBJ1-1; perhaps TRBD1 as D (5 bases). The CDR3 sequence is 12 residues long. Trimming stripped 8 bases from V and 10 bases from J, with 17 bases between. CDR1 is MDHEN, CDR2 SYDVKM, per germline. CDR3 protein: CASGAFQRGAFF. For the CDR3, the DNA is TGTGCCAGCGGCGCGTTCCAAAGGGGAGCTTTCTTT.

The rearrangement joins TRBV7-2 to TRBJ2-3, with D possibly TRBD2 on 6 matching bases. Germline CDR1 is SGHTA and CDR2 is FQGNSA. Trimming removed 4 bases from V and 1 base from J, with 12 bases in between. This CDR3 contains 15 residues. Written as DNA, the CDR3 is TGTGCCAGCAGCTCCCCGGCGGGACGCACAGATACGCAGTATTTT. Translation gives CASSSPAGRTDTQYF.

V gene TRBV4-2 combines with J gene TRBJ2-1; the match to TRBD2 covers 8 bases. The germline gives CDR1 LGHNA, CDR2 YNFKEQ. This CDR3 is 16 amino acids long. V lost 0 bases to trimming and J lost 6 bases; unmatched junction nucleotides: 7. Here the CDR3 DNA reads TGTGCCAGCAGCCAAGACAGAGCGGGAGTAGCCAATGAGCAGTTCTTC. Its protein is CASSQDRAGVANEQFF.

The J gene is TRBJ2-3, the V gene TRBV29-1; D is undetermined. Germline-derived CDR1 and CDR2 are SQVTM and ANQGSEA. The CDR3 has 13 residues. The V end was cut by 8 bases, the J end by 2 bases, with 14 bases between. CDR3 amino acids: CSYCTPDTDTQYF. The DNA for the CDR3 is TGCAGCTACTGTACCCCGGACACAGATACGCAGTATTTT.

With regard to this clone: A far larger clone is a single base away, which makes a read error likely. The rearrangement links TRBV7-3 to TRBJ1-1; D uncertain. From germline, CDR1 is SGHTA and CDR2 FQGTGA. V was pared by 5 bases and J by 0 bases, with 10 bases between. This CDR3 comprises 14 residues. The chain's CDR3 is CASSKDGLNTEAFF. CDR3 sequence (DNA): TGTGCCAGCAGCAAGGACGGATTGAACACTGAAGCTTTCTTT.

The chain has TRBV10-3 and TRBJ2-2; D is tentatively TRBD1 or TRBD2 (6 bases each). This CDR3 has 14 amino acids. V was clipped by 0 bases and J by 6 bases, with 8 bases between them. CDR1 and CDR2 (germline): ENHRY, SYGVKD. CDR3 coding DNA: TGTGCCATCAGTGAGTCTGGGGGGCCCGGGGAGCTGTTTTTT. This codes for CAISESGGPGELFF.

For this clone: At the DNA level, this CDR3 is encoded by other sequences in the same sample as well. The CDR3 DNA reads TGTGCCAGCAGTCCAGATAATAGCAATCAGCCCCAGCATTTT. It specifies CASSPDNSNQPQHF. This chain connects TRBV2 to TRBJ1-5, with unresolved D. V lost 5 bases, J lost 0 bases, and 8 bases lay in between. The CDR3 loop spans 14 amino acids. Per germline, CDR1 SNHLY and CDR2 FYNNEI.

The chain is built from TRBV5-4 and TRBJ1-1; possibly TRBD1 for D (6 bases). There are 16 residues in the CDR3. The germline gives CDR1 SGHNT, CDR2 YYREEE (reference sequence). V was cut by 0 bases and J by 0 bases, with 12 bases left in between. The chain's CDR3 is CASSLGQGRMNTEAFF. The CDR3 DNA is TGTGCCAGCAGCTTGGGTCAGGGGCGGATGAACACTGAAGCTTTCTTT.

The rearrangement uses TRBV7-9 and TRBJ2-7, with 7 bases matching TRBD1. This CDR3 has 16 amino acids. Unmatched junction bases numbered 12, after V lost 5 bases and J lost 2 bases. Looked up from germline, CDR1 is SEHNR and CDR2 is FQNEAQ (reference sequence). The CDR3 loop reads CASSAPPRQGTYEQYF. As DNA, the CDR3 is TGTGCCAGCAGCGCACCCCCTCGACAGGGAACCTACGAGCAGTACTTC.

The chain has TRBV15 and TRBJ2-7; D is undetermined. CDR3 length equals 14 residues. V was clipped by 0 bases and J by 6 bases, with 12 bases between them. The germline V gene has CDR1 LNHNV and CDR2 YYDKDF (reference sequence). CDR3 in amino acids: CATSRDIAQSEQYF. CDR3 nucleotides: TGTGCCACCAGCAGAGATATTGCGCAGTCCGAGCAGTACTTC.

This clone showed up just once. The chain combines TRBV6-5 with TRBJ1-1; TRBD1 might be the D (6 bases). Between the trimmed V and J ends, which lost 0 bases and 5 bases, there was a span of 13 bases. Germline V gives CDR1 MNHEY, CDR2 SVGAGI. This CDR3 spans 15 amino acids. CDR3 sequence reads: CASSYSRAGVTEAFF. CDR3 DNA: TGTGCCAGCAGTTACTCTCGGGCAGGGGTGACTGAAGCTTTCTTT.

This clone was observed a handful of times. CDR3 in DNA: TGTGCCAGCAGCCTATCAGGACAGGGGGTCGAGCAGTACTTC. This sequence encodes CASSLSGQGVEQYF. J is TRBJ2-7 and V is TRBV7-6, with 10 bases that match TRBD1. CDR3 length: 14 residues. After removal of 5 bases from V and 6 bases from J, the junction contained 7 bases not matched to a gene. Germline V lookup: CDR1 SGHVS, CDR2 FNYEAQ.

J is TRBJ2-2 and V is TRBV7-9; 9 bases align to TRBD2. Germline CDR1 and CDR2: SEHNR and FQNEAQ (reference sequence). The V and J ends lost 5 bases and 0 bases, in that order; junction bases with no gene match: 7. CDR3 length: 17 residues. The CDR3 spells CASSRVTSGSNTGELFF. CDR3 sequence (DNA): TGTGCCAGCAGCCGAGTGACTAGCGGATCGAACACCGGGGAGCTGTTTTTT.

The rearrangement links TRBV29-1 to TRBJ2-7; TRBD2 matches 11 bases. With V trimmed by 6 bases and J by 3 bases, 19 bases remained unmatched. Per the germline V gene, CDR1 is SQVTM and CDR2 is ANQGSEA. The CDR3 sequence is 18 residues long. CDR3 in DNA: TGCAGCGTAATCAACCCGGACAGGGATGGGACTAGCGGCTACGAGCAGTACTTC. Its protein is CSVINPDRDGTSGYEQYF.

The chain couples TRBV28 to TRBJ2-6, with TRBD1 matching over 9 bases. CDR1 and CDR2 (germline): MDHEN, SYDVKM. J gave up 2 bases and V 5 bases, and 7 bases lay outside the gene matches. CDR3 size: 17 residues. The chain's CDR3 is CASSLRDRVPGANVLTF. In DNA form, the CDR3 reads TGTGCCAGCAGTCTCCGGGACAGGGTACCTGGGGCCAACGTCCTGACTTTC.

The V gene is TRBV5-4, the J gene TRBJ1-1; a weak D match, TRBD1 (6 bases). Between the trimmed V and J ends, which lost 4 bases and 0 bases, there was a span of 16 bases. CDR1 and CDR2 (germline): SGHNT, YYREEE (reference sequence). The CDR3 covers 16 residues. The CDR3 DNA reads as TGTGCCAGCAGCCCCAGCAGGGGTAGCATGAACACTGAAGCTTTCTTT. This translates into CASSPSRGSMNTEAFF.

The rearrangement uses TRBV6-1 and TRBJ2-7; D ambiguous. The CDR3 runs to 13 residues. Germline assignment: CDR1 MNHNS and CDR2 SASEGT. Trimming pared 8 bases from V and 3 bases from J, leaving 14 bases between. The CDR3 sequence is CASPPRVRYEQYF. The CDR3 region has the DNA TGTGCCAGCCCCCCCCGTGTCCGCTACGAGCAGTACTTC.

V gene TRBV5-4 combines with J gene TRBJ2-2; 14 bases agree with TRBD2. V shed 4 bases and J 6 bases; nucleotides not matched to a gene: 5. Germline lookup yields CDR1 SGHNT and CDR2 YYREEE (reference sequence). The CDR3 is made up of 16 amino acids. CDR3 bases: TGTGCCAGCAGCAAGGGGACTAGCGGGAGCGCCGGGGAGCTGTTTTTT. Encoded protein: CASSKGTSGSAGELFF.

The V gene is TRBV11-2, the J gene TRBJ2-7, with 7 nucleotides matching TRBD2. The J segment lost 1 base and the V segment lost 2 bases, leaving 8 bases of the junction unmatched. This CDR3 spans 16 amino acids. Germline loops: CDR1 SGHAT, CDR2 FQNNGV. The CDR3 spells CASSLIPGGDSYEQYF. The DNA of the CDR3 is TGTGCCAGCAGCTTAATCCCGGGGGGAGATTCCTACGAGCAGTACTTC.

The genes are TRBV5-6 and TRBJ2-2; D perhaps matches TRBD2 (6 bases). The germline V gene has CDR1 SGHDT and CDR2 YYEEEE. Trimming stripped 3 bases from V and 7 bases from J, with 19 bases between. The CDR3 loop spans 16 amino acids. The CDR3 region has the DNA TGTGCCAGCAGCTACCCGGAGGGGAGAGGAAGCGGGGAGCTGTTTTTT. This gives the protein CASSYPEGRGSGELFF.

The rearrangement links TRBV15 to TRBJ2-7, with 10 bases that match TRBD2. The germline CDR1 and CDR2 sequences are LNHNV and YYDKDF (reference sequence). V trimming: 1 base; J trimming: 6 bases; junction bases outside the gene matches: 3. The CDR3 has 14 residues. The CDR3 here is CATSRVASGGEQYF. The DNA for the CDR3 is TGTGCCACCAGCAGAGTCGCTAGCGGGGGCGAGCAGTACTTC.